This T cell receptor (beta chain) was profiled in a study of cytomegalovirus exposure and HLA in healthy donors. The trim removed 5 bases at V and 2 bases at J, leaving 13 bases unmatched. The germline V gene encodes CDR1 MDHEN and CDR2 SYDVKM. This CDR3 is 17 amino acids long. Researchers ran the PCR with 60 Vbeta and 13 Jbeta primers. Produced via immunoSEQ multiplex PCR; TCRdb's table is partial and in-frame only. The sample lists over 110,000 clones, 75% to 80% occurring once. In nominal health when sampled, donors likely had unrecorded immune exposures nonetheless. Notes on this clone: The antigen remains undetermined.

General study results and limits: TCR beta chains numbering more than 150 were designated cytomegalovirus-associated. The only immune exposure information that was available was CMV serostatus. In an earlier analysis, about 87% or about 30%: the productive usage of most TCR beta V segments.

The rearrangement links TRBV28 to TRBJ2-7, with 9 bases matching TRBD2. Input material: PBMCs. The receptor was isolated from a woman aged 40-49 years in good health and CMV-seropositive. CDR3 sequence reads: CASSMTRLAEGTYEQYF. As DNA, the CDR3 is TGTGCCAGCAGTATGACGCGACTAGCGGAGGGGACCTACGAGCAGTACTTC.